What follows are 5 T cell receptor beta chains derived from one specimen sequenced in a study of cytomegalovirus exposure and HLA in healthy donors. Data came from immunoSEQ multiplex PCR; TCRdb stores just in-frame clones and leaves some out. The data show about 130,000 clones, approximately 80% seen once. Specimen: PBMCs. All receptors come from a man aged 30-40 years in good health and CMV-seropositive.

The chain carries TRBV6-1 and TRBJ2-5; 13 nucleotides match TRBD2. V lost 2 bases to trimming and J lost 4 bases; unmatched junction nucleotides: 4. Looked up from germline, CDR1 is MNHNS and CDR2 is SASEGT. This CDR3 comprises 16 residues. The CDR3 bases are TGTGCCAGCAGTGAATTAGGGACTAGCGGGGCAGAGACCCAGTACTTC. The encoded protein is CASSELGTSGAETQYF.

This chain links TRBV28 with TRBJ1-5, with 8 positions matching TRBD1. The CDR3 consists of 14 residues. The germline gives CDR1 MDHEN, CDR2 SYDVKM. The ends lost 6 bases at V and 4 bases at J; junction bases unmatched: 5. This chain's CDR3 is CASRGQGMNQPQHF. The CDR3 DNA reads as TGTGCCAGCAGAGGACAGGGTATGAATCAGCCCCAGCATTTT.

The chain is built from TRBV7-6 and TRBJ1-2; possible D gene TRBD1, 5 bases. The CDR3 spans 12 residues. The V and J ends lost 5 bases and 5 bases respectively, with 9 bases between them. The germline gives CDR1 SGHVS, CDR2 FNYEAQ. The CDR3 nucleotides read TGTGCCAGCAGCGCCCGACAGTATGGCTACACCTTC. It translates to CASSARQYGYTF. Complete variable domain (other parts from reference TRBV7-6 and TRBJ1-2): GAGVSQSPRYKVTKRGQDVALRCDPISGHVSLYWYRQALGQGPEFLTYFNYEAQQDKSGLPNDRFSAERPEGSISTLTIQRTEQRDSAMYRCASSARQYGYTFGSGTRLTVV.

V gene TRBV6-6 combines with J gene TRBJ1-3, with D tentatively TRBD1 (6 bases). Germline CDR1 and CDR2: MNHNY and SVGAGI (reference sequence). The CDR3 extends over 13 amino acids. V gave up 2 bases and J gave up 9 bases, with 11 bases separating them. The CDR3 loop reads CASSYTDSLTIYF. The CDR3 DNA is TGTGCCAGCAGTTACACGGACAGTCTCACCATATATTTT.

The rearrangement joins TRBV7-2 to TRBJ1-5, with a tentative D call TRBD1 (5 bases). Per the germline V gene, CDR1 is SGHTA and CDR2 is FQGNSA. The ends were cut back, 1 base at V and 0 bases at J, with 10 bases in the middle. The CDR3 covers 16 residues. CDR3: CASSLVGGDSNQPQHF. The CDR3 bases are TGTGCCAGCAGCTTAGTCGGGGGAGATAGCAATCAGCCCCAGCATTTT.